One and the same sample provided the 7 T cell receptor beta chains below, sequenced in a study of regulatory T cells in long-lasting Graves disease. For TCR beta, libraries came from iRepertoire HTBI primers and Arm-PCR of CDR3 regions. Each CDR3 protein gets one entry after TCRdb re-called the multiplex PCR reads with MiXCR. The table has hundreds of thousands of distinct CDR3 sequences, 15% to 20% seen once. As for time point: newly diagnosed GD, antithyroid drugs for less than 3 months. Generation of the TCR library employed RNA extracted from PBMCs. The data were also submitted as part of a second study, on T cells in Graves' hyperthyroidism and ophthalmopathy.

Sample: peripheral blood mononuclear cells (PBMCs), taken at new diagnosis, from a patient treated with antithyroid drugs. The receptor source for this set is a young woman with Graves disease.

This clonotype was counted only a few times. V and J are TRBV20-1 and TRBJ1-1, with 8 bases matching TRBD1. The germline CDR1 and CDR2 sequences are DFQATT and SNEGSKA (reference sequence). Trimming cost V 4 bases and J 2 bases; bases outside gene matches: 3. The CDR3 extends over 13 amino acids. As DNA, the CDR3 is TGCAGTGCTAAACAGGGGGGAAACACTGAAGCTTTCTTT. Its translation is CSAKQGGNTEAFF.

With respect to this clonotype: Just one base apart from a much larger clone, this may be a read error. In DNA, the CDR3 is TGTGCCAGCAGTTTAGGGGAATGGGATGGGCAGTTCTTC. The encoded protein is CASSLGEWDGQFF. The chain couples TRBV28 to TRBJ2-1; D is unresolved. In germline, CDR1 is MDHEN, CDR2 SYDVKM. The CDR3 loop spans 13 amino acids. Trimming pared 2 bases from V and 12 bases from J, leaving 14 bases between.

This clonotype occurred a few times. This chain links TRBV14 with TRBJ1-6, with 7 bases that match TRBD1. After removal of 1 base from V and 7 bases from J, the junction contained 7 bases not matched to a gene. CDR1 and CDR2 from the germline V gene are SGHDN and FVKESK. This CDR3 contains 16 residues. Here the CDR3 reads CASSQVMTGRNSPLHF. CDR3 nucleotide sequence: TGTGCCAGCAGCCAAGTAATGACAGGGAGGAATTCACCCCTCCACTTT.

The chain recombines TRBV28 with TRBJ2-5; 13 bases align to TRBD2. Germline CDR1 is MDHEN and CDR2 is SYDVKM. This CDR3 comprises 16 residues. J lost 5 bases, V lost 5 bases, and 8 bases had no gene match. CDR3 amino acids: CASSMRTSGGGETQYF. Written as DNA, the CDR3 is TGTGCCAGCAGTATGAGGACTAGCGGGGGCGGGGAGACCCAGTACTTC.

This chain connects TRBV7-2 to TRBJ1-5; no clear D. The CDR3 contains 14 residues. V was shortened by 5 bases and J by 4 bases, with 12 bases between the two germline ends. Germline CDR1 and CDR2: SGHTA and FQGNSA. CDR3 region: CASSPTPLNQPQHF. The CDR3 region has the DNA TGTGCCAGCAGCCCTACCCCTCTTAATCAGCCCCAGCATTTT. Complete variable domain (other parts from reference TRBV7-2 and TRBJ1-5): GAGVSQSPSNKVTEKGKDVELRCDPISGHTALYWYRQSLGQGLEFLIYFQGNSAPDKSGLPSDRFSAERTGGSVSTLTIQRTQQEDSAVYLCASSPTPLNQPQHFGDGTRLSIL.

The chain couples TRBV3-1 to TRBJ1-3; D perhaps matches TRBD1 (6 bases). Trimming cost V 0 bases and J 2 bases, with 17 bases left between them. Germline assignment: CDR1 LGHDT and CDR2 YNNKEL (reference sequence). The CDR3 consists of 18 residues. DNA for the CDR3: TGTGCCAGCAGCCAAGACGGGGGGCAAAACAGAGCTGGAAACACCATATATTTT. This encodes CASSQDGGQNRAGNTIYF. Based on the CDR3 plus reference TRBV3-1 and TRBJ1-3, the full variable domain is DTAVSQTPKYLVTQMGNDKSIKCEQNLGHDTMYWYKQDSKKFLKIMFSYNNKELIINETVPNRFSPKSPDKAHLNLHINSLELGDSAVYFCASSQDGGQNRAGNTIYFGEGSWLTVV.

This clonotype was counted only a few times. The rearrangement links TRBV15 to TRBJ1-1; tentatively, D is TRBD1 (5 bases). The CDR3 spans 18 residues. The V end lost 1 base, the J end lost 0 bases, and 18 bases lay between the germline ends. Germline CDR1 reads LNHNV; CDR2 reads YYDKDF (reference sequence). The CDR3 reads CATSRGQGNGGMNTEAFF. The CDR3 DNA is TGTGCCACCAGCAGAGGCCAGGGCAACGGTGGGATGAACACTGAAGCTTTCTTT.